This T cell receptor (beta chain) appears in the sequencing data of a study of control samples from healthy donors and cancer patients. The CDR3 covers 14 residues. V was cut by 10 bases and J by 0 bases, with 13 bases left in between. Looked up from germline, CDR1 is MDHEN and CDR2 is SYDVKM. The assay was immunoSEQ multiplex PCR, and TCRdb's table has in-frame clones only and misses some. The table records 150,000 to 200,000 clones, around 89% of them present only once. Sequencing input: blood. This receptor was obtained from a woman in her fifties or sixties in good health. The V call is TRBV28, the J call TRBJ1-5; D is ambiguous. For the CDR3, the DNA is TGTGCCATCAACACTTTTTATAGCAATCAGCCCCAGCATTTT. As protein: CAINTFYSNQPQHF.